One sample yielded the 6 T cell receptor beta chains listed below, sequenced in a study of blood T cells in healthy people across ages. Then a second PCR, running about 6 to 12 cycles, was carried out with a sample-barcoded 5' primer and a J-beta primer mix. Via MiXCR, TCRdb re-called the 5' RACE reads, giving one row per CDR3 protein. The sample shows hundreds of thousands of distinct CDR3 sequences, about 46% of them seen only once. Material for sequencing was blood. These receptors were obtained from an older man in good health.

The chain combines TRBV2 with TRBJ2-1; perhaps TRBD2 as D (6 bases). The germline V and J ends were trimmed by 7 bases and 4 bases, with 11 bases remaining between them. Germline loops: CDR1 SNHLY, CDR2 FYNNEI. This CDR3 comprises 13 residues. The CDR3 sequence: CASNLATYNEQFF. DNA of the CDR3: TGTGCCAGCAACCTAGCGACGTACAATGAGCAGTTCTTC.

The chain joins TRBV27 to TRBJ2-7; TRBD2 aligns across 7 bases. Germline assignment: CDR1 MNHEY and CDR2 SMNVEV (reference sequence). CDR3 length: 15 amino acids. The V segment lost 4 bases and the J segment 6 bases; nucleotides outside the gene matches: 12. Here the CDR3 reads CASSSRDSPGGEQYF. CDR3 bases: TGTGCCAGCAGTTCCCGGGACTCCCCGGGGGGCGAGCAGTACTTC.

CDR3 DNA sequence: TGTGCCAGCAGCATACTTAGCGGGGGATCCTACAATGAGCAGTACTTC. This translates into CASSILSGGSYNEQYF. The genes are TRBV7-2 and TRBJ2-7; 9 positions match TRBD2. CDR3 size: 16 residues. After removal of 5 bases from V and 7 bases from J, the junction contained 15 bases not matched to a gene. Germline V gene lookup returns CDR1 SGHTA and CDR2 FQGNSA.

This clonotype was picked up a small number of times. This sequence joins TRBV24-1 and TRBJ2-1; D might be TRBD1 (6 bases). Germline V gene data show CDR1 as KGHDR and CDR2 as SFDVKD. Trimming shortened V by 10 bases and J by 3 bases, and 18 bases separated the two germline ends. This CDR3 contains 15 residues. CDR3 loop: CATESKGQIYNEQFF. CDR3 DNA sequence: TGTGCCACAGAATCTAAGGGACAAATCTACAATGAGCAGTTCTTC.

This clonotype was found many times. This chain uses TRBV20-1 with TRBJ2-7; TRBD2 aligns across 12 bases. The CDR3 contains 15 residues. V lost 3 bases and J lost 0; bases outside the gene matches: 3. The V gene's germline CDR1 is DFQATT and CDR2 SNEGSKA (reference sequence). This CDR3 is CSARGLAGDSYEQYF. The CDR3, as DNA: TGCAGTGCTAGGGGACTAGCGGGCGACTCCTACGAGCAGTACTTC.

The gene calls are TRBV12-3 or TRBV12-4 and TRBJ1-5; 7 bases map to TRBD1. With 6 bases clipped from V and 5 bases from J, the junction kept 7 bases outside the gene matches. This CDR3 is built from 14 residues. Here the CDR3 reads CASRPDRPHQPQHF. For the CDR3, the DNA is TGTGCCAGCAGGCCGGACAGGCCTCATCAGCCCCAGCATTTT.